This TCR beta chain appears in the sequencing data of a study of response to subunit inactivated influenza vaccine. Study results and limitations: Only a handful of new T cells, the authors suggested, are recruited with each seasonal influenza vaccination.

Of note for this clonotype: Its antigen is undetermined.

Via MiXCR, TCRdb re-called the RT-PCR reads, giving one row per CDR3 protein. Among about 520,000 distinct CDR3 sequences, approximately 11% were seen once, and the ten largest hold approximately 12%. The origin of this receptor is a man in his fifties or sixties who received an inactivated influenza vaccine. Sequencing was performed on PBMCs from blood, taken roughly 6 weeks after vaccination.

The CDR3 protein is CSARDLRQGNTDTQYF. The DNA of the CDR3 is TGCAGTGCTAGAGATCTTCGGCAGGGGAACACAGATACGCAGTATTTT. The gene calls are TRBV20-1 and TRBJ2-3; possibly TRBD1 for D (6 bases). CDR1 and CDR2 from the germline V gene are DFQATT and SNEGSKA (reference sequence). The CDR3 runs to 16 residues. The germline V and J ends were trimmed by 0 bases and 2 bases, with 15 bases remaining between them.